This T cell receptor (beta chain) appears in the sequencing data of a study of OX40 agonist ivuxolimab in advanced cancers. In the study overall: Enrollees could have had prior anti-PD-1, anti-PD-L1 or anti-CTLA-4 therapy, which 30% to 50% had received.

The sampling schedule covered blood at baseline, cycle 4 day 1, and cycle 7 day 1. This table comes from immunoSEQ multiplex PCR, and its TCRdb copy is limited to in-frame clones, with some not included. Among 55,000 to 80,000 clones listed, more than 70% were seen once. The CDR3 sequence is 19 residues long. V lost 1 base and J lost 2; bases outside the gene matches: 8. In germline, CDR1 is SGHNT, CDR2 YYREEE (reference sequence). This receptor was obtained from an adult with an advanced solid tumor such as melanoma, head and neck, liver or kidney cancer. The chain couples TRBV5-4 to TRBJ2-3; 15 nucleotides match TRBD2. The sample was CD4+ or CD8+ T cells sorted from blood, taken in a trial of the OX40 agonist ivuxolimab. The CDR3 DNA reads as TGTGCCAGCAGCTTGCGGCCGGGACTAGCGGGAGGCCACACAGATACGCAGTATTTT. Translated, it gives CASSLRPGLAGGHTDTQYF.